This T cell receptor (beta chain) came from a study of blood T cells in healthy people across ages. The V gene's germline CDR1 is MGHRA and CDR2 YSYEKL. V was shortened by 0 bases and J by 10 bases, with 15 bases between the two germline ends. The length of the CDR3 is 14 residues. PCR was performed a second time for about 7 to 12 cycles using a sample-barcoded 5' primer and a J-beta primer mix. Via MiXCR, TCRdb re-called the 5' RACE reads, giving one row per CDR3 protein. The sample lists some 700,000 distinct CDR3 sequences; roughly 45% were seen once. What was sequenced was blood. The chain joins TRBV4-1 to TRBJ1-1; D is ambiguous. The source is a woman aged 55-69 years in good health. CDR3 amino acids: CASSQDLGRTAAFF. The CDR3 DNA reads TGCGCCAGCAGCCAAGATCTTGGCAGGACCGCAGCTTTCTTT.